This passage covers 32 T cell receptor delta chains from one sample sequenced in a study of gamma-delta chains in newborns, infants, children. TCRdb repeated clone calling on the reads with CATT. The sample shows thousands of delta-chain clones, 1.6% of them seen only once. The sequenced material came from blood. These receptor sequences come from a child who was a newborn, infant or young child, either healthy, febrile or measles-vaccinated (not recorded which).

The V gene is TRDV3, the J gene TRDJ1, with 9 bases matching TRDD3. Germline V lookup: CDR1 TVYSNPD, CDR2 GDNSRS (reference sequence). CDR3 length equals 20 residues. Germline trimming cut 4 bases from V and 2 bases from J; bases unmatched to any gene: 26. The CDR3 spells CASVFRPSSHTLGDTDKLIF. CDR3 DNA: TGTGCCTCAGTCTTTAGGCCTTCCTCACACACCCTGGGGGATACCGATAAACTCATCTTT.

This clone is medium-sized (0.01 to 0.1%) within its sample. V usage is TRDV1 and J usage is TRDJ1, with 8 bases that match TRDD3. The CDR3 runs 18 residues. J was trimmed by 0 bases and V by 4 bases; bases with no gene match: 13. Germline values: CDR1 TSWWSYY, CDR2 QGS. The CDR3 loop is CALGGTLYWGSYTDKLIF. In nucleotides, the CDR3 is TGTGCTCTTGGGGGCACCCTGTACTGGGGGTCATACACCGATAAACTCATCTTT.

Concerning this clone: This DNA's translation and the protein TCRdb lists, from a much larger clone, do not match at residue 4, likely due to a read error; the protein shown is translated from the DNA. The chain uses TRDV1 and TRDJ1; 8 bases are shared with TRDD3. The CDR3 is made up of 19 amino acids. Germline V gene lookup returns CDR1 TSWWSYY and CDR2 QGS. Trimming at V came to 7 bases and at J to 0 bases, leaving 19 bases not matched to a gene. The CDR3 DNA reads TGTGCTCTTGTGGTCCACTTACTGGGGGGCCTAACGTACACCGATAAACTCATCTTT. Its protein is CALVVHLLGGLTYTDKLIF.

Concerning this clone: A much larger clone differs from this one at a single base, so this may be a read error. This sample includes further DNA sequences coding for the same CDR3. The chain links TRDV2 to TRDJ1, with 9 bases fitting TRDD3. The CDR3 spans 15 residues. Germline-derived CDR1 and CDR2 are GEAIGNYY and EKD. The CDR3 protein is CACDTRGYAVDKLIF. CDR3 coding DNA: TGTGCCTGTGACACTCGGGGATACGCTGTCGATAAGCTCATCTTT.

This clone counts as medium-sized (0.01 to 0.1%). The chain joins TRDV2 to TRDJ1, with 11 bases identical to TRDD3. Germline CDR1 and CDR2: GEAIGNYY and EKD. This CDR3 has 17 residues. Trimming at V came to 0 bases and at J to 1 base, leaving 6 bases not matched to a gene. The CDR3 DNA is TGTGCCTGTGACACCCCGACTGGGGGATATGCCACCGATAAACTCATCTTT. Protein: CACDTPTGGYATDKLIF.

This clone qualifies as medium-sized (0.01 to 0.1%). The rearrangement joins TRDV1 to TRDJ1; 13 nucleotides align to TRDD3. CDR3 length equals 17 residues. V was clipped by 9 bases and J by 0 bases; unmatched bases: 10. Looked up from germline, CDR1 is TSWWSYY and CDR2 is QGS. The CDR3 is CALLTGGYAGYTDKLIF. CDR3 DNA: TGTGCTCTGCTTACTGGGGGATACGCGGGGTACACCGATAAACTCATCTTT.

Notes on this clone: It may be a read error: a sequence one base away is much more abundant. The sample has other DNA sequences that encode this CDR3 too. The J gene is TRDJ1, the V gene TRDV1, with 10 bases matching TRDD3. Germline loops: CDR1 TSWWSYY, CDR2 QGS. The junction had 14 bases not matched to a gene; V was cut back by 0 bases and J by 4 bases. This CDR3 region has 19 residues. DNA of the CDR3: TGTGCTCTTGGGGAACTAAGGGCGCCAAGGGCTGGGGGATACGATAAACTCATCTTT. Residues: CALGELRAPRAGGYDKLIF.

By sample share, this clone is medium-sized. V usage is TRDV1 and J usage is TRDJ2, with 11 positions matching TRDD3. The germline V gene has CDR1 TSWWSYY and CDR2 QGS. Unmatched junction bases numbered 17, after V lost 3 bases and J lost 2 bases. This CDR3 contains 21 residues. The CDR3 here is CALGEQPGWWGIRPLTAQLFF. CDR3 bases: TGTGCTCTTGGGGAGCAACCCGGGTGGTGGGGGATACGCCCCTTGACAGCACAACTCTTCTTT.

A word on this clone: With a much larger clone just one base away, this may be a read error. The V gene is TRDV1, but the J gene lacks a call; TRDD3 reflects the table's D call only, with no check against the DNA. Germline CDR1 is TSWWSYY and CDR2 is QGS. The CDR3 runs 22 residues. CDR3 nucleotides: TGTGCTCTTGGGCCTCTCATCCTTCGTACTGGGGGATACGCGAGGTACACCGATAAACTCATATTT. Its protein is CALGPLILRTGGYARYTDKLIF.

Relative to its sample, this clone is medium-sized (0.01 to 0.1%). Other DNA sequences in this sample translate to the same CDR3. The rearrangement links TRDV2 to TRDJ1; 7 nucleotides align to TRDD3. The germline CDR1 and CDR2 sequences are GEAIGNYY and EKD. The V and J ends lost 0 bases and 0 bases, in that order; junction bases with no gene match: 12. The length of the CDR3 is 18 residues. The CDR3 spells CACDTVGGSGGYTDKLIF. The DNA for the CDR3 is TGTGCCTGTGACACCGTCGGGGGATCCGGAGGGTACACCGATAAACTCATCTTT.

This chain joins TRDV1 and TRDJ1, with D possibly matching TRDD3 (6 bases). The CDR3 loop spans 19 amino acids. Germline V CDR1 and CDR2: TSWWSYY, QGS. V was cut by 2 bases and J by 4 bases, with 26 bases left in between. The CDR3 DNA follows: TGTGCTCTTGGGGAAACCCTCCGCTGTGTGGATACCCGGGGCGATAAACTCATCTTT. Its protein product is CALGETLRCVDTRGDKLIF.

This clone was found a few times. TCRdb's listed protein matches a much larger clone and diverges from this DNA's translation at residue 4, likely through a read error; the protein shown comes from the DNA. The chain uses TRDV2 and TRDJ1, with 12 positions matching TRDD3. Looked up from germline, CDR1 is GEAIGNYY and CDR2 is EKD. The CDR3 is 19 amino acids. Written as DNA, the CDR3 is TGTGCCTGTTACACTTCGGAAGACTGGGGGATACTTGGATCCGATAAACTCATCTTT. Protein sequence: CACYTSEDWGILGSDKLIF.

Regarding this clone: At residue 8, the TCRdb protein departs from the DNA translation, so the protein shown here was derived from the DNA itself. V usage is TRDV1 and J usage is TRDJ1; a possible D gene is TRDD3 (5 bases). The CDR3 contains 17 residues. Per the germline V gene, CDR1 is TSWWSYY and CDR2 is QGS. Between the trimmed V and J ends, which lost 2 bases and 5 bases, there was a span of 21 bases. The CDR3 DNA reads TGTGCTCTTGGGGAAACGCTGGAGGATAAGAGAGAGGATAAACTCATCTTT. Protein product: CALGETLEDKREDKLIF.

This clone is labeled medium-sized (0.01 to 0.1%). The rearrangement links TRDV1 to TRDJ1, with 8 bases fitting TRDD3. J gave up 0 bases and V 4 bases, and 22 bases lay outside the gene matches. CDR1 and CDR2 (germline): TSWWSYY, QGS. CDR3 length: 21 amino acids. The CDR3 DNA reads TGTGCTCTTGGGGCCTTTCCTCAGACGCGGGGATACCCCCCGTACACCGATAAACTCATCTTT. Translated, it gives CALGAFPQTRGYPPYTDKLIF.

This clone was detected only a few times. TCRdb records a much larger clone's protein for this DNA, with a difference at residue 13 that likely arises from a read error; the protein given is the translation of the DNA. V gene TRDV2 combines with J gene TRDJ1, with TRDD3 identical over 8 bases. Looked up from germline, CDR1 is GEAIGNYY and CDR2 is EKD. CDR3 size: 17 residues. The CDR3 is CACDIRTGGPYTGKLIF. CDR3 nucleotides: TGTGCCTGTGACATTCGTACTGGGGGTCCGTACACCGGTAAACTCATCTTT.

This clone showed up many times. This chain uses TRDV1 with TRDJ1, with 13 bases matching TRDD3. This CDR3 is 21 amino acids long. Trimming cost V 9 bases and J 2 bases; bases outside gene matches: 24. The germline V gene has CDR1 TSWWSYY and CDR2 QGS. DNA of the CDR3: TGTGCTCTCAGGAAGGTACGGAGGGAACTGGGGGATACGCTGACGACCGATAAACTCATCTTT. This codes for CALRKVRRELGDTLTTDKLIF.

This clone appeared a few times. The listed TCRdb protein conflicts with the DNA translation at residue 9, and the protein shown is translated directly from the DNA. This chain joins TRDV1 and TRDJ1; D is perhaps TRDD3 (5 bases). The V end lost 2 bases, the J end lost 1 base, and 17 bases lay between the germline ends. CDR3 length equals 17 residues. Germline CDR1 is TSWWSYY and CDR2 is QGS. CDR3 coding DNA: TGTGCTCTTGGGGAAAACATACCAGCGGGGGTCACCGATAAACTCATCTTT. This gives the protein CALGENIPAGVTDKLIF.

Judged by abundance, this clone is medium-sized. The chain is built from TRDV1 and TRDJ1, with 7 bases fitting TRDD3. The J segment lost 1 base and the V segment lost 1 base, leaving 9 bases of the junction unmatched. Germline lookup yields CDR1 TSWWSYY and CDR2 QGS. The CDR3 has 17 amino acids. The CDR3 bases are TGTGCTCTTGGGGAACCTTCAACCTGGGGGTCCACCGATAAACTCATCTTT. Amino acid sequence: CALGEPSTWGSTDKLIF.

This clone is labeled medium-sized. The CDR3 loop is CAPLLTGGYTDKLIF. CDR3 nucleotides: TGTGCTCCTCTCCTTACTGGGGGATACACCGATAAACTCATCTTT. V usage is TRDV1 and J usage is TRDJ1, with 10 bases fitting TRDD3. CDR3 size: 15 residues. CDR1 is TSWWSYY, CDR2 QGS, per germline. The ends lost 10 bases at V and 0 bases at J; junction bases unmatched: 8.

A remark on this clone: The protein recorded in TCRdb matches a much larger clone and deviates from this DNA's translation at residue 4, suggesting a read error; the protein here is obtained by translating the DNA. This chain uses TRDV2 with TRDJ1; no firm D call. The CDR3 runs to 14 residues. Germline-derived CDR1 and CDR2 are GEAIGNYY and EKD. The CDR3, as DNA: TGTGCCTGTGGCACCGGGCTGGAAGGCGATAAACTCATCTTT. Translated: CACGTGLEGDKLIF.

With regard to this clone: Given a much more abundant clone one base away, this may be a read error. There is no J gene call, but TRDV1 is given as the V gene; TRDD3 is the table's D call and was not checked against the DNA. Germline CDR1 is TSWWSYY and CDR2 is QGS. CDR3 size: 22 residues. CDR3 DNA: TGTGCTCTTGGGGGAAAGGTTTTCAGTAGTACTGGGGGATACAGGGGGACCGATAAGCTCATCTTT. Its translation: CALGGKVFSSTGGYRGTDKLIF.

This clone was seen more than once but under ten times. V is TRDV1 and J is TRDJ1, with 8 positions matching TRDD3. This CDR3 is 18 amino acids long. The germline gives CDR1 TSWWSYY, CDR2 QGS. V gave up 0 bases and J gave up 2 bases; unmatched junction bases: 11. The CDR3 DNA sequence: TGTGCTCTTGGGGAACTGCCAGACTACTCTGGGGGAACCGATAAACTCATCTTT. Its translation is CALGELPDYSGGTDKLIF.

This clone was seen a handful of times. A read error is possible here, since a much larger clone lies one base away. Different DNA sequences within this sample yield the same CDR3. This chain uses TRDV1 with TRDJ1; 12 bases match TRDD3. The J segment lost 3 bases and the V segment lost 0 bases, leaving 23 bases of the junction unmatched. Germline V gene sequence: CDR1 TSWWSYY, CDR2 QGS. CDR3 length equals 23 residues. CDR3 bases: TGTGCTCTTGGGGAACTCCACTCTCTCCCCCCCTTACTGGGGGATACAGGAGCCGATAAACTCATCTTT. Residues: CALGELHSLPPLLGDTGADKLIF.

J gene TRDJ1 was identified, but the V gene was not called; the tabulated D call, TRDD3, remains unverified against the DNA. This CDR3 has 19 residues. CDR3: CALGVSTVLGDRHTDKLIF. CDR3 nucleotide sequence: TGTGCTCTTGGGGTTAGTACGGTACTGGGGGACCGCCACACCGATAAACTCATCTTT.

This sequence joins TRDV1 and TRDJ1, with TRDD3 identical over 12 bases. The J segment lost 0 bases and the V segment lost 2 bases, leaving 16 bases of the junction unmatched. Germline CDR1 TSWWSYY, CDR2 QGS. This CDR3 spans 21 amino acids. CDR3 loop: CALGEYPYLNWGILNTDKLIF. Written as DNA, the CDR3 is TGTGCTCTTGGGGAATATCCCTACTTGAACTGGGGGATACTAAACACCGATAAACTCATCTTT.

The chain recombines TRDV1 with TRDJ1; the match to TRDD3 covers 12 bases. The CDR3 loop spans 21 amino acids. Looked up from germline, CDR1 is TSWWSYY and CDR2 is QGS. After removal of 1 base from V and 4 bases from J, the junction contained 19 bases not matched to a gene. CDR3 bases: TGTGCTCTTGGGGAACGCGTCCCTCCTAGTACTGGGGGATACAAAAACGATAAACTCATCTTT. Translation: CALGERVPPSTGGYKNDKLIF.

This clone was seen a handful of times. A much bigger clone sits one base away, suggesting this may be a read error. The rearrangement joins TRDV2 to TRDJ3; 11 nucleotides agree with TRDD3. This CDR3 contains 21 residues. Germline V gene lookup returns CDR1 GEAIGNYY and CDR2 EKD. CDR3 DNA sequence: TGTGCCCGTGACACCTTACTGGGGGATAGGAGGATACCCTGGGACACCCGACAGATGTTTTTC. Protein sequence: CARDTLLGDRRIPWDTRQMFF.

This clone was found a few times. Other DNA sequences within the sample encode an identical CDR3. The J gene is TRDJ1, the V gene TRDV1, with TRDD3 matching over 7 bases. V lost 0 bases to trimming and J lost 1 base; unmatched junction nucleotides: 26. The CDR3 sequence is 23 residues long. Per germline, CDR1 TSWWSYY and CDR2 QGS. The DNA of the CDR3 is TGTGCTCTTGGGGAACTAGAATCCCCCCCACGTACTGGGGTAAAACTGGGCACCGATAAACTCATCTTT. This translates into CALGELESPPRTGVKLGTDKLIF.

This clone was seen a handful of times. Given a much more abundant clone one base away, this may be a read error. At the DNA level, this CDR3 is encoded by other sequences in the same sample as well. The rearrangement uses TRDV2 and TRDJ1, with 9 bases aligning to TRDD3. The CDR3 has 16 residues. The V gene end was trimmed by 3 bases and the J gene end by 1 base; junction bases not matched to a gene: 8. Looked up from germline, CDR1 is GEAIGNYY and CDR2 is EKD. CDR3 coding DNA: TGTGCCTGTGACTCAGTACTGGGGGACTCCACCGATAAACTCATCTTT. It is translated as CACDSVLGDSTDKLIF.

In this sample, this clone is medium-sized (0.01 to 0.1%). The chain has TRDV1 and TRDJ1; 12 nucleotides match TRDD3. Per the germline V gene, CDR1 is TSWWSYY and CDR2 is QGS. This CDR3 is built from 21 residues. V was pared by 4 bases and J by 0 bases, with 18 bases of the junction left unmatched. CDR3 protein: CALGVFSPVLGDTPYTDKLIF. CDR3 DNA sequence: TGTGCTCTTGGGGTCTTTTCCCCCGTACTGGGGGATACCCCGTACACCGATAAACTCATCTTT.

Only a few counts were recorded for this clone. This specimen includes other DNA sequences encoding the same CDR3. The CDR3, as DNA: TGTGCTCTTGGACTGTTGACCTGGGAGGACACGTACACCGATAAACTCATCTTT. Its protein product is CALGLLTWEDTYTDKLIF. The chain combines TRDV1 with TRDJ1; tentatively, D is TRDD3 (5 bases). V shed 6 bases and J shed 0 bases, with 23 bases lying between them. This CDR3 spans 18 amino acids. Germline V lookup: CDR1 TSWWSYY, CDR2 QGS.

As for this clone: TCRdb shows a much larger clone's protein in place of this DNA's translation, and the two differ at residue 11, likely through a read error; the protein shown is translated from the DNA. This sequence joins TRDV2 and TRDJ3, with 12 bases lining up with TRDD3. V lost 2 bases to trimming and J lost 5 bases; unmatched junction nucleotides: 6. Per germline, CDR1 GEAIGNYY and CDR2 EKD. CDR3 length: 18 residues. CDR3 residues: CACDKVLGDTRDTRQMFF. The CDR3 DNA is TGTGCCTGTGACAAAGTACTGGGGGATACCCGGGACACCCGACAGATGTTTTTC.